The rows below give T cell receptor beta chains drawn from one sample of a study of CD8+CD57+ T cells in acquired aplastic anemia. TCRdb recomputed calls from the reads with MiXCR, one row per CDR3 protein. The data contain more than 150,000 distinct CDR3 sequences, less than 65% of them seen just once; the ten biggest clones take up about 43%. Sequencing was done on a sample of sorted CD4+, CD8+, or CD8+CD57+ T cells (not recorded which) from PBMCs. The receptors shown here come from a human donor with severe aplastic anemia or a healthy control (not recorded which). Both conserved end residues are trimmed from each CDR3.

j_gene	v_gene	CDR3aa
TRBJ2-5	TRBV7-3	ASGLTSGGSQETQY
TRBJ2-7	TRBV7-2	ASSQRDSYEQY
TRBJ1-3	TRBV6-5	ASSYSGQGSPGNTIY
TRBJ2-1	TRBV25-1	ASSGLAGDNEQF
TRBJ2-2	TRBV14	ASSQAIRGPNTGELL
TRBJ1-1	TRBV19	ASSNRGVENTEAF
TRBJ1-6	TRBV9	ASSVGTENSPLH
TRBJ1-2	TRBV9	ASSGQGAEYNYGYT
TRBJ2-1	TRBV2	ASTSMGLAGNEQF
TRBJ2-7	TRBV7-2	ASSQTPISTYEQY
TRBJ1-2	TRBV4-1	ASSQDRGAGGYT
TRBJ1-4	TRBV7-2	ASSRGGVTNEKLF
TRBJ1-6	TRBV6-5	ASSTTVAKSPLH
TRBJ2-3	TRBV20-1	SATTSGIADTQY
TRBJ2-1	TRBV25-1	ASSAPLAGEENEQF
TRBJ1-1	TRBV28	ASSPIPGQGRTEAF
TRBJ2-3	TRBV20-1	SAREEGPSSTDTQY
TRBJ1-1	TRBV12-3/TRBV12-4	ASNEGPDTEAF